What follows are 2 T cell receptor beta chains derived from one specimen sequenced in a study of shared clonotypes between healthy human individuals. Using immunoSEQ multiplex PCR, the repertoire was profiled, and TCRdb retains in-frame clones only, with some absent. This sample has over 2 million clones, with just under 95% found just once. CD45RO-negative CD8 cells positively selected for CCR7 made up the naive population, which excluded terminally differentiated effector memory CD45RA+ cells. The sample comprised naive CD8+ T cells sorted from blood. The receptors stem from a man between 18 and 29 years old in good health.

V gene TRBV30 combines with J gene TRBJ1-1; 11 bases agree with TRBD1. Trimming removed 3 bases from V and 3 bases from J; junction bases left unmatched: 6. This CDR3 is built from 15 residues. Germline CDR1 GTSNPN, CDR2 SVGIG (reference sequence). CDR3 in amino acids: CAWRPGQGGYTEAFF. The CDR3 nucleotides read TGTGCCTGGAGACCGGGACAGGGGGGTTACACTGAAGCTTTCTTT.

This clone was recorded once. Other DNA sequences of this sample code for an identical CDR3. V and J are TRBV9 and TRBJ1-2, with D unresolved. Trimming stripped 0 bases from V and 3 bases from J, with 6 bases between. The CDR3 spans 13 residues. Germline V lookup: CDR1 SGDLS, CDR2 YYNGEE. The CDR3 loop is CASSVGLDYGYTF. CDR3 sequence (DNA): TGTGCCAGCAGCGTAGGTCTGGACTATGGCTACACCTTC.